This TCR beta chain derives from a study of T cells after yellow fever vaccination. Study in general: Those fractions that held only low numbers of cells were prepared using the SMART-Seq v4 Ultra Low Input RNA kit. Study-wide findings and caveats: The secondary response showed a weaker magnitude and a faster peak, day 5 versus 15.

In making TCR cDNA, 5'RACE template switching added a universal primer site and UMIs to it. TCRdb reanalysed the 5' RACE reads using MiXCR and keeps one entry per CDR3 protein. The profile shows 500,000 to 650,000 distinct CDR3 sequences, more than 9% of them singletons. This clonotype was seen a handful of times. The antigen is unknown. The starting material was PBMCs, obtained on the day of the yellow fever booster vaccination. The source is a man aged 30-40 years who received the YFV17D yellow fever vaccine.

The CDR3 protein is CASSNSGRTIEQFF. The CDR3 DNA is TGTGCCAGCAGCAATAGCGGGAGGACAATCGAGCAGTTCTTC. The chain combines TRBV6-1 with TRBJ2-1; 10 bases map to TRBD2. The CDR3 is 14 amino acids. V lost 6 bases and J lost 10; bases outside the gene matches: 9. CDR1 and CDR2 (germline): MNHNS, SASEGT.